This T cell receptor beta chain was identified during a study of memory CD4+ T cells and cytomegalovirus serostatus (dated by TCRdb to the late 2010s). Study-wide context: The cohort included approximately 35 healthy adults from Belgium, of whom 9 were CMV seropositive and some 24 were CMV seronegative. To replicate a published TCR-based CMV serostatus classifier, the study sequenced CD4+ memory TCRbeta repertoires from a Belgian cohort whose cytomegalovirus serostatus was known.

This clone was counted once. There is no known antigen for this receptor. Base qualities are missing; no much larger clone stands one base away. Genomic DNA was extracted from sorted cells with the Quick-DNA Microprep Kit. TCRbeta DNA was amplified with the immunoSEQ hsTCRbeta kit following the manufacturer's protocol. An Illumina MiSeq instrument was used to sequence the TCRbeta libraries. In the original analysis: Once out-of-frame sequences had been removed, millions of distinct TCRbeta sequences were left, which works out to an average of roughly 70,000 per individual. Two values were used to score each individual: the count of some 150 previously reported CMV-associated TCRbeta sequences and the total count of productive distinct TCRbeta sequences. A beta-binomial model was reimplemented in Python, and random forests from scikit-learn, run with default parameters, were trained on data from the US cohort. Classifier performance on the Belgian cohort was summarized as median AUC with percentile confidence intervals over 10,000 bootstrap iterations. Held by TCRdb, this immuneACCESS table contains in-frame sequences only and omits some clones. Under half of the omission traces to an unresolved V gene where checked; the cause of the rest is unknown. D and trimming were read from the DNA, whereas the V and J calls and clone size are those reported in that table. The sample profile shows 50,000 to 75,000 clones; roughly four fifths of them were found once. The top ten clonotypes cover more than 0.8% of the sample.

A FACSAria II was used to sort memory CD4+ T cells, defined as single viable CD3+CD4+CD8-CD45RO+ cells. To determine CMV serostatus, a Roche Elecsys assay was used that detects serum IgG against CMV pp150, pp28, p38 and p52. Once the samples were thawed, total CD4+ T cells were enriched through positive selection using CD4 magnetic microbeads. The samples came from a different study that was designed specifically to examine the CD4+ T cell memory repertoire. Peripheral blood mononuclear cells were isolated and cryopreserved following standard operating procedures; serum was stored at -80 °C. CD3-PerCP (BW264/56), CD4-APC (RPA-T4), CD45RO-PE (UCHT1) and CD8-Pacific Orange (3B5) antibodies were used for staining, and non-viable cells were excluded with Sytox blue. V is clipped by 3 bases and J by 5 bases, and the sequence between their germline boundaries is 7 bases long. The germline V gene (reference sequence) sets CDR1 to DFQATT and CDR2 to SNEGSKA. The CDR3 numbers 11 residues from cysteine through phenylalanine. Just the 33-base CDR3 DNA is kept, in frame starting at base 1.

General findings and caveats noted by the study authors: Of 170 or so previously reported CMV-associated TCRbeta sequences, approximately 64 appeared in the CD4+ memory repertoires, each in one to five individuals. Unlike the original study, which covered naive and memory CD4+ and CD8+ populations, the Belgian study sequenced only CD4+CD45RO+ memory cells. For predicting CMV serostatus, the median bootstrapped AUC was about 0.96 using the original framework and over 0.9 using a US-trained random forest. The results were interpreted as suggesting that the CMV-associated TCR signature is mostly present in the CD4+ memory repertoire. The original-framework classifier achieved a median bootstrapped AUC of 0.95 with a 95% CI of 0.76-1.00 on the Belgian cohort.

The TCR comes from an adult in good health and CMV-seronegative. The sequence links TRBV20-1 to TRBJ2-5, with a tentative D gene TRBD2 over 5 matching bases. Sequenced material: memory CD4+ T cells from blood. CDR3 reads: CSASWRETQYF. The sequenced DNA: TGCAGTGCTAGTTGGAGGGAGACCCAGTACTTC.